The rows below give T cell receptor beta chains drawn from one sample of a study of post-analysis software for immune sequencing data. TCRdb processed the PCR reads anew with MiXCR; each CDR3 protein has one entry. In the table there are some 190,000 distinct CDR3 sequences, 29% of which are singletons. The sequenced sample was blood. The receptors here all came from a girl younger than 18 with multiple sclerosis. Each CDR3 is given with its conserved first and last residue. D genes are given only for firm matches. Only part of the rows carry a size: once, few, many, or a class if the clone is expanded.

cdr3_nt | cdr3_aa | j_call | clone_size | d_call | v_call
TGTGCCAGCAGACTCGGACAGGGAGGGATACTCAATCAGCCCCAGCATTTT | CASRLGQGGILNQPQHF | TRBJ1-5 | . | TRBD1 | TRBV6-2/TRBV6-3
TGTGCCAGCTCAAGCGGGATTTCCTACGAGCAGTACTTC | CASSSGISYEQYF | TRBJ2-7 | few | TRBD2 | TRBV18
TGTGCCAGCAGACAATGGGAGGGCTCTAACTATGGCTACACCTTC | CASRQWEGSNYGYTF | TRBJ1-2 | few | . | TRBV3-1
TGTGCCAGCAGTCCGACAGTGAACACTGAAGCTTTCTTT | CASSPTVNTEAFF | TRBJ1-1 | few | . | TRBV3-1
TGTGCCAGCAGTTTAGGTGTACAAACCTACAATGAGCAGTTCTTC | CASSLGVQTYNEQFF | TRBJ2-1 | . | . | TRBV12-3/TRBV12-4
TGCAGTGCTAGATTGATACCTGGAGGTGAAAAACTGTTTTTT | CSARLIPGGEKLFF | TRBJ1-4 | many | . | TRBV20-1
TGCGCCAGCAGCTTGGAGACAGGGGATTCCTACGAGCAGTACTTC | CASSLETGDSYEQYF | TRBJ2-7 | . | TRBD1 | TRBV5-1
TGCGCCAGCAGCCAAGAGTTTAGGGACGCACCCCTCCACTTT | CASSQEFRDAPLHF | TRBJ1-6 | . | . | TRBV4-1
TGCGCCAGCAGCTTGCGGACGGTTAATTCACCCCCCCACTTT | CASSLRTVNSPPHF | TRBJ1-6 | . | . | TRBV5-1
TGTGCCAGCAGCCCACTTACGCGGGGGGCCTATGGCTACACCTTC | CASSPLTRGAYGYTF | TRBJ1-2 | once | . | TRBV7-8
TGTGCCAGCAGTTATGGCAGGGCTAGCAATCAGCCCCAGCATTTT | CASSYGRASNQPQHF | TRBJ1-5 | many | . | TRBV12-3/TRBV12-4
TGTGCCAGCAGCTGGCGAGCCAGCACGCACTCCTACGAGCAGTACTTC | CASSWRASTHSYEQYF | TRBJ2-7 | . | . | TRBV7-2
TGCGCCAGCAGCCCGTGGGACCGCTCCTACGAGCAGTACTTC | CASSPWDRSYEQYF | TRBJ2-7 | many | . | TRBV4-1
TGTGCCACCAGCAGAGAGGTCGGAATTGATGGCTTCTCGACCTACGAGCAGTACTTC | CATSREVGIDGFSTYEQYF | TRBJ2-7 | . | . | TRBV15
TGTGCCAGCACGAGGGACAGGGGGAATTCACCCCTCCACTTT | CASTRDRGNSPLHF | TRBJ1-6 | . | TRBD1 | TRBV6-5
TGTGCCAGCGTGAGACAGGGACTTTCACCCCTCCACTTT | CASVRQGLSPLHF | TRBJ1-6 | . | TRBD1 | TRBV28
TGTGCCAGCAGTGGGGCCCAGAATGAAAAACTGTTTTTT | CASSGAQNEKLFF | TRBJ1-4 | few | . | TRBV25-1
TGTGCCAGCTCACCCAACCTAGAGAACACTGAAGCTTTCTTT | CASSPNLENTEAFF | TRBJ1-1 | few | . | TRBV18
TGCGCCAGCAGCCCCCCCGGAGCGGGGCCCAGGGATACGCAGTATTTT | CASSPPGAGPRDTQYF | TRBJ2-3 | many | TRBD2 | TRBV5-1
TGTGCCAGCAGTCCCAGTATTGGGGGAGGAAATCAGCCCCAGCATTTT | CASSPSIGGGNQPQHF | TRBJ1-5 | . | . | TRBV12-3/TRBV12-4